The clone carrying this TCR beta chain is medium-sized within its sample. This record comes from a study of metastatic and nonmetastatic thyroid tumors. Looking at the study overall: Malignant and benign thyroid patients had repertoires compared in peripheral blood and tumor or nodule tissue.

This CDR3 comprises 15 residues. Looked up from germline, CDR1 is LNHDA and CDR2 is SQIVND (reference sequence). V was cut by 5 bases and J by 2 bases, with 13 bases left in between. No patient had received any treatment before thyroid surgery. TCRdb re-called clones from the PCR reads using MiXCR. There are around 50,000 clones in the sample; around 21% occur only once, and under 4% lies in the top ten. The chain links TRBV19 to TRBJ1-5; D uncertain. This sequence was found in a male donor with papillary thyroid cancer or a benign thyroid nodule (not recorded which). Some clones in this sample may be carry-over from other donors' samples. The sample was blood. CDR3 sequence reads: CASSYGSDGNQPQHF. The CDR3 DNA follows: TGTGCCAGTAGTTACGGGTCAGACGGCAATCAGCCCCAGCATTTT.